A selection of T cell receptor beta chains follows, all from one sample in a study of T cell responses to AZD1222 COVID-19 vaccine. The table came from immunoSEQ multiplex PCR; TCRdb's copy has only in-frame clones and leaves some out. This table holds about 100,000 clones, around 90% found once. The sample here was peripheral blood, taken on day 0 of AZD1222 vaccination. Receptors originate from an adult in good health. CDR3s include the opening cysteine and the closing phenylalanine or tryptophan. The D gene is left open where the match is weak. The size of a clone is reported for some rows only, either as once, few or many, or as a class for expanded clones.

J	size	V	D	CDR3	DNA
TRBJ2-7	NA	TRBV27	TRBD2	CASSLGSGRSSYEQYF	TGTGCCAGCAGTTTAGGGAGCGGGAGGAGCTCCTACGAGCAGTACTTC
TRBJ2-3	once	TRBV10-3	NA	CAISESVNGGTDTQYF	TGTGCCATCAGTGAGTCTGTTAACGGGGGCACAGATACGCAGTATTTT
TRBJ1-4	once	TRBV2	NA	CASAPVGATNEKLFF	TGTGCCAGCGCCCCTGTCGGGGCAACTAATGAAAAACTGTTTTTT
TRBJ1-4	NA	TRBV28	NA	CASSGAPTNEKLFF	TGTGCCAGTTCCGGAGCCCCAACTAATGAAAAACTGTTTTTT
TRBJ2-3	NA	TRBV14	TRBD1	CASSHRQGVSQYF	TGTGCCAGCAGCCACAGACAGGGGGTTTCTCAGTATTTT
TRBJ2-6	NA	TRBV30	NA	CAWRGSRGLILGANVLTF	TGTGCCTGGAGGGGGTCAAGGGGTCTTATTCTGGGGGCCAACGTCCTGACTTTC
TRBJ1-6	NA	TRBV28	TRBD1	CASPPTRTGDGRDSPLHF	TGTGCCAGCCCACCCACCCGCACAGGGGACGGGAGGGATTCACCCCTCCACTTT
TRBJ1-5	NA	TRBV6-2/TRBV6-3	NA	CASSKNRDQPQHF	TGTGCCAGCAGCAAAAACAGGGATCAGCCCCAGCATTTT
TRBJ2-1	NA	TRBV19	NA	CASSIGGGGEQFF	TGTGCCAGTAGTATAGGGGGAGGGGGTGAGCAGTTCTTC
TRBJ1-1	NA	TRBV3-1/TRBV3-2	NA	CASNTPGGNTEAFF	TGTGCCAGCAACACCCCGGGGGGGAACACTGAAGCTTTCTTT
TRBJ1-1	NA	TRBV28	NA	CASSSDFPTEAFF	TGTGCCAGCAGTTCCGACTTCCCCACTGAAGCTTTCTTT
TRBJ1-2	once	TRBV7-8	NA	CASSLNWQGDSRYTF	TGTGCCAGCAGCTTAAACTGGCAGGGAGATTCTCGCTACACCTTC
TRBJ2-1	NA	TRBV12-3/TRBV12-4	NA	CASSLNSNEQFF	TGTGCCAGCAGTTTAAACAGCAATGAGCAGTTCTTC
TRBJ2-6	NA	TRBV3-1/TRBV3-2	NA	CASSQDLGGSGANVLTF	TGTGCCAGCAGCCAAGATCTGGGCGGCTCTGGGGCCAACGTCCTGACTTTC
TRBJ2-5	NA	TRBV15	TRBD1	CATSRGDRGLETQYF	TGTGCCACCAGCAGAGGGGACAGGGGGCTTGAGACCCAGTACTTC
TRBJ2-5	NA	TRBV2	NA	CASSEAGGQETQYF	TGTGCCAGCAGTGAAGCAGGGGGGCAAGAGACCCAGTACTTC